This T cell receptor beta chain was obtained from a study of response to subunit inactivated influenza vaccine. Study-wide results and caveats: Every seasonal influenza vaccination brings in few new T cells, the authors suggested.

CDR1 is LGHNA and CDR2 is YSLEER in the germline V gene. CDR3 length: 15 amino acids. V gave up 2 bases and J gave up 6 bases; unmatched junction bases: 7. This clonotype was counted at least ten times. The target antigen is unknown. TCRdb ran MiXCR on the RT-PCR reads and lists one entry per CDR3 protein. The table lists about 700,000 distinct CDR3 sequences, over 11% of them singletons. The receptor comes from a man aged 50 to 59 who received an inactivated influenza vaccine. The chain uses TRBV4-3 and TRBJ1-2, with 9 bases matching TRBD1. Specimen: PBMCs from blood, collected approximately 15 days before vaccination. The chain's CDR3 is CASSQRQGDLNGYTF. In DNA, the CDR3 is TGCGCCAGCAGCCAAAGACAGGGGGATCTTAATGGCTACACCTTC.